The 5 T cell receptor beta chains below come from one sample, sequenced in a study of T cell responses to AZD1222 COVID-19 vaccine. Clones were read by immunoSEQ multiplex PCR, and TCRdb kept only the in-frame ones, dropping some. The data contain some 100,000 clones, approximately 87% of them singletons. The sequenced sample was peripheral blood, obtained on day 0 of AZD1222 vaccination. These TCRs come from an adult in good health.

The chain uses TRBV12-3 or TRBV12-4 and TRBJ2-1; D not resolved. The CDR3 has 10 residues. V was pared by 3 bases and J by 9 bases, with 3 bases between. The CDR3 loop reads CASSFTEQFF. CDR3 DNA: TGTGCCAGCAGTTTTACTGAGCAGTTCTTC.

The V call is TRBV19, the J call TRBJ1-5; D unresolved. Germline CDR1 reads LNHDA; CDR2 reads SQIVND (reference sequence). Trimming took off 5 bases at V and 0 bases at J, with 8 bases between the two ends. CDR3 length: 14 residues. CDR3 in amino acids: CASSWADSNQPQHF. CDR3 bases: TGTGCCAGTAGTTGGGCGGATAGCAATCAGCCCCAGCATTTT.

The chain uses TRBV6-5 and TRBJ1-2; 11 nucleotides line up with TRBD1. This CDR3 contains 15 residues. Per germline, CDR1 MNHEY and CDR2 SVGAGI. Germline trimming cut 0 bases from V and 6 bases from J; bases unmatched to any gene: 3. CDR3 in amino acids: CASSYSGTGGDGYTF. CDR3 DNA sequence: TGTGCCAGCAGTTACTCAGGGACAGGGGGGGATGGCTACACCTTC.

The gene calls are TRBV7-3 and TRBJ1-1; 7 bases align to TRBD1. This CDR3 has 13 residues. Germline assignment: CDR1 SGHTA and CDR2 FQGTGA. J gave up 5 bases and V 4 bases, and 4 bases lay outside the gene matches. The CDR3 region has the DNA TGTGCCAGCAGCTCCCCAGGGGGGACTGAAGCTTTCTTT. Its protein is CASSSPGGTEAFF.

This rearrangement joins TRBV28 to TRBJ1-2; 8 nucleotides align to TRBD1. The germline gives CDR1 MDHEN, CDR2 SYDVKM. The V segment lost 5 bases and the J segment 7 bases; nucleotides outside the gene matches: 9. This CDR3 is built from 14 residues. The CDR3 here is CASSTNRGAGGYTF. CDR3 coding DNA: TGTGCCAGCAGTACCAACAGGGGGGCCGGTGGCTACACCTTC.